Each of the 12 T cell receptor beta chains below was sequenced from the same sample in a study of T cell responses to AZD1222 COVID-19 vaccine. TCRdb's copy holds only in-frame clones and misses some; the assay was immunoSEQ multiplex PCR. The repertoire consists of about 49,000 clones, with 70% to 85% occurring once and the leading ten covering about 20%. The sequences come from peripheral blood, collected on day 0 of MenACWY control vaccination. These receptors were obtained from an adult in good health.

The sample holds one count of this clone. As DNA, the CDR3 is TGTGCCAGCAGTCCGACAGGCCACTATGTGGGCTACACCTTC. Translating gives CASSPTGHYVGYTF. The chain has TRBV7-8 and TRBJ1-2; possible D gene TRBD1, 6 bases. CDR3 length equals 14 residues. Germline CDR1 and CDR2: SGHVS and FQNEAQ. Trimming left V 6 bases short and J 8 bases short, with 19 bases between.

This chain uses TRBV29-1 with TRBJ1-2; TRBD1 agrees at 8 bases. V gave up 3 bases and J gave up 8 bases; unmatched junction bases: 20. This CDR3 has 17 amino acids. Germline CDR1 reads SQVTM; CDR2 reads ANQGSEA. The CDR3 DNA reads TGCAGCGTTGACGACCCCCCAGGACAGGGTAGGGGTCGGGGCTACACCTTC. This codes for CSVDDPPGQGRGRGYTF.

The chain links TRBV5-1 to TRBJ1-2; a possible D gene is TRBD1 (6 bases). The CDR3 has 14 residues. The V gene lost 4 bases and the J gene lost 3 bases, with 13 bases spanning the gap. The germline gives CDR1 SGHRS, CDR2 YFSETQ. CDR3 sequence reads: CASSQTGLDYGYTF. The DNA of the CDR3 is TGCGCCAGCAGCCAAACAGGGTTGGACTATGGCTACACCTTC.

The V gene is TRBV11-2, the J gene TRBJ1-2; TRBD1 aligns across 7 bases. The germline CDR1 and CDR2 sequences are SGHAT and FQNNGV. The V gene end was trimmed by 5 bases and the J gene end by 8 bases; junction bases not matched to a gene: 20. The CDR3 spans 17 residues. CDR3 amino acids: CASSRKEGQSAVIGYTF. The CDR3, as DNA: TGTGCCAGCAGCCGTAAAGAGGGACAGTCGGCAGTTATAGGCTACACCTTC.

This rearrangement joins TRBV5-1 to TRBJ2-3; D possibly corresponds to TRBD1 (6 bases). This CDR3 is built from 15 residues. Germline assignment: CDR1 SGHRS and CDR2 YFSETQ. V lost 1 base, J lost 3 bases, and 12 bases lay in between. Written as DNA, the CDR3 is TGCGCCAGCAGCTTGTCCAGGGGCCCTACAGATACGCAGTATTTT. Encoded protein: CASSLSRGPTDTQYF.

V and J are TRBV25-1 and TRBJ2-6, with a possible D match to TRBD1 (6 bases). V was pared by 7 bases and J by 1 base, with 14 bases between. Germline V CDR1 and CDR2: MGHDK, SYGVNS. This CDR3 is built from 16 residues. CDR3 region: CASKGQRRSGANVLTF. DNA of the CDR3: TGTGCCAGCAAAGGACAGCGTCGTTCTGGGGCCAACGTCCTGACTTTC.

In its sample, this clone was seen once. V and J are TRBV6-1 and TRBJ1-2; unclear D gene. Trimming shortened V by 3 bases and J by 0 bases, and 11 bases separated the two germline ends. The CDR3 length is 15 residues. The germline V gene has CDR1 MNHNS and CDR2 SASEGT. The CDR3 region is CASSDQPRSNYGYTF. CDR3 DNA sequence: TGTGCCAGCAGTGATCAGCCAAGATCTAACTATGGCTACACCTTC.

This clone was counted between two and nine times. J is TRBJ1-1 and V is TRBV10-3, with TRBD1 matching over 7 bases. The germline V gene has CDR1 ENHRY and CDR2 SYGVKD. The ends lost 2 bases at V and 1 base at J; junction bases unmatched: 10. CDR3 length equals 17 residues. The CDR3 region has the DNA TGTGCCATCAGTGAGCCGAGACAGGGAATTGAGAACACTGAAGCTTTCTTT. Its translation: CAISEPRQGIENTEAFF.

The genes are TRBV5-1 and TRBJ2-2; D unclear. V was cut by 10 bases and J by 6 bases, with 19 bases left in between. Per germline, CDR1 SGHRS and CDR2 YFSETQ. The CDR3 is 14 amino acids. The CDR3 DNA is TGCGCCTTCCGCGAAACGGATTTAGCCGGGGAGCTGTTTTTT. Residues: CAFRETDLAGELFF.

J is TRBJ1-4 and V is TRBV19; the match to TRBD1 covers 9 bases. The V gene end was trimmed by 4 bases and the J gene end by 6 bases; junction bases not matched to a gene: 12. Germline CDR1 is LNHDA and CDR2 is SQIVND (reference sequence). This CDR3 region has 17 residues. DNA of the CDR3: TGTGCCAGTAGTACTTACAGGGGGCAAGACAGTGATGAAAAACTGTTTTTT. This sequence encodes CASSTYRGQDSDEKLFF. Full variable domain (rest looked up from reference TRBV19 and TRBJ1-4): DGGITQSPKYLFRKEGQNVTLSCEQNLNHDAMYWYRQDPGQGLRLIYYSQIVNDFQKGDIAEGYSVSREKKESFPLTVTSAQKNPTAFYLCASSTYRGQDSDEKLFFGSGTQLSVL.

This chain connects TRBV5-4 to TRBJ2-2, with 7 bases aligning to TRBD1. Germline V gene lookup returns CDR1 SGHNT and CDR2 YYREEE (reference sequence). The junction had 12 bases not matched to a gene; V was cut back by 5 bases and J by 2 bases. The CDR3 totals 17 residues. This CDR3 is CASSLLPGQHNTGELFF. The CDR3 DNA is TGTGCCAGCAGTCTGCTGCCGGGACAGCATAACACCGGGGAGCTGTTTTTT.

V gene TRBV24-1 combines with J gene TRBJ2-2; D remains unclear. The V gene lost 4 bases and the J gene lost 4 bases, with 6 bases spanning the gap. Germline V gene data show CDR1 as KGHDR and CDR2 as SFDVKD. The CDR3 is 13 amino acids. CDR3 amino acids: CATSDPPTGELFF. In DNA form, the CDR3 reads TGTGCCACCAGTGACCCCCCCACCGGGGAGCTGTTTTTT.